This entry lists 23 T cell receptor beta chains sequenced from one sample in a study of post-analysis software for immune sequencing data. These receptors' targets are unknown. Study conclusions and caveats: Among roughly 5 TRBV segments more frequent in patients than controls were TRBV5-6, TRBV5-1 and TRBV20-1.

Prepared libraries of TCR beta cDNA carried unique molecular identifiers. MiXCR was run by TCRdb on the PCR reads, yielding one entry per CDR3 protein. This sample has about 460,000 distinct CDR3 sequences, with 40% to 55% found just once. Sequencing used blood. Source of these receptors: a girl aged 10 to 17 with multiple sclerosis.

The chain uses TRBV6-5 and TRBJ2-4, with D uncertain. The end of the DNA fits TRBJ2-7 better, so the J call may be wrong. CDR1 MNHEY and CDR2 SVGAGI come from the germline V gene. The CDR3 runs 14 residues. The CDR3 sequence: CASRMTAAIYEQYF. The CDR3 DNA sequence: TGTGCCAGCCGAATGACGGCTGCCATATACGAGCAGTACTTC.

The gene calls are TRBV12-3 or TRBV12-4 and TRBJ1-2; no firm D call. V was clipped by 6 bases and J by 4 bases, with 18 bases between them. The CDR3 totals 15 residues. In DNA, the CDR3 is TGTGCCAGCAGCGACGAAGAACAGCCAGCCTATGGCTACACCTTC. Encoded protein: CASSDEEQPAYGYTF.

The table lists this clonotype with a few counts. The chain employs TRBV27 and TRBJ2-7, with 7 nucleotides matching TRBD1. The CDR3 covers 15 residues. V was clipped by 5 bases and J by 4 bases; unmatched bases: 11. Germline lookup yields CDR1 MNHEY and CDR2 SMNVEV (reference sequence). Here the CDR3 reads CASSAKRRGQYEQYF. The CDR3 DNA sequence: TGTGCCAGCAGTGCGAAACGAAGGGGGCAGTACGAGCAGTACTTC.

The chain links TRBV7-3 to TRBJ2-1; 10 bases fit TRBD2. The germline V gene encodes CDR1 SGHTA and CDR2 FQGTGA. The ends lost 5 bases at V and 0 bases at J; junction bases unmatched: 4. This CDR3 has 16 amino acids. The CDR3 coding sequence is TGTGCCAGCAGCGTCTCTAGCGGGAGCTCCTACAATGAGCAGTTCTTC. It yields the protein CASSVSSGSSYNEQFF.

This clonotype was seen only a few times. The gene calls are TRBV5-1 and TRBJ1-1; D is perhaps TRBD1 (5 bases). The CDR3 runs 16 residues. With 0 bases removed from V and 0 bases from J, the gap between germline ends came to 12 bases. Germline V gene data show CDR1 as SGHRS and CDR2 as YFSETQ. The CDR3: CASSLDDSTVNTEAFF. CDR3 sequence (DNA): TGCGCCAGCAGCTTGGATGACAGCACAGTGAACACTGAAGCTTTCTTT.

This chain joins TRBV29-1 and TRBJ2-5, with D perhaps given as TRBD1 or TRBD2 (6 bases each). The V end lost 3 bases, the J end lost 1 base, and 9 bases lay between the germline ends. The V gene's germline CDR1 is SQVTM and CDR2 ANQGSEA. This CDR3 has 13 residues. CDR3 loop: CSVERDTQETQYF. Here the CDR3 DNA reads TGCAGCGTTGAGCGGGACACCCAAGAGACCCAGTACTTC.

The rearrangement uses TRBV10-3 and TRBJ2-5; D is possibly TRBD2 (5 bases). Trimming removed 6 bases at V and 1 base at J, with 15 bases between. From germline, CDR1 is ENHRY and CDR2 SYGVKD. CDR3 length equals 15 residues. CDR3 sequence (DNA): TGTGCCATCAGCTACACGAGGGCGGGCCAAGAGACCCAGTACTTC. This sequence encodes CAISYTRAGQETQYF.

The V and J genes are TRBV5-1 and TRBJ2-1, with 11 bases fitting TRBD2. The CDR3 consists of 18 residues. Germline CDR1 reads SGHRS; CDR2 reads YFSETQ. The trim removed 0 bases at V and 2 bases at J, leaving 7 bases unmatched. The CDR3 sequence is CASSLGLAGLRAYNEQFF. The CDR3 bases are TGCGCCAGCAGCTTGGGACTAGCGGGACTTAGGGCCTACAATGAGCAGTTCTTC.

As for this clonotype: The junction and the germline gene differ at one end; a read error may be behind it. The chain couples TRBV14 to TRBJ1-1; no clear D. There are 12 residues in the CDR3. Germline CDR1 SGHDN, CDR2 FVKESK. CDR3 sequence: CTSSQDPREAFF. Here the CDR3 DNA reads TGTACCAGCAGCCAAGATCCTCGGGAAGCTTTCTTT.

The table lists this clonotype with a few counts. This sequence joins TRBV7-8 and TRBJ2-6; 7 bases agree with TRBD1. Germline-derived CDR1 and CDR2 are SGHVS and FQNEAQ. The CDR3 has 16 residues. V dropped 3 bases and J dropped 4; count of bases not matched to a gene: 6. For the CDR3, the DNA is TGTGCCAGCAGCTTCCAGACAGGGTCCGGGGCCAACGTCCTGACTTTC. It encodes CASSFQTGSGANVLTF.

This CDR3 reads CASSQLTGGSDNEQFF. In DNA, the CDR3 is TGTGCCAGCAGCCAGTTGACAGGGGGATCGGACAATGAGCAGTTCTTC. The chain has TRBV14 and TRBJ2-1, with 9 bases that match TRBD1. The CDR3 runs 16 residues. J lost 5 bases, V lost 3 bases, and 8 bases had no gene match. Germline V CDR1 and CDR2: SGHDN, FVKESK.

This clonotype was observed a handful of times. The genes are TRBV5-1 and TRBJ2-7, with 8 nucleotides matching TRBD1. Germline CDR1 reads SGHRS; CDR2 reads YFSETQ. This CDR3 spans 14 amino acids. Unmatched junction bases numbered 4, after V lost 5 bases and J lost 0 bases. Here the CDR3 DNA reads TGCGCCAGCAGAAACGGGACAGGCTCCTACGAGCAGTACTTC. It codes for CASRNGTGSYEQYF.

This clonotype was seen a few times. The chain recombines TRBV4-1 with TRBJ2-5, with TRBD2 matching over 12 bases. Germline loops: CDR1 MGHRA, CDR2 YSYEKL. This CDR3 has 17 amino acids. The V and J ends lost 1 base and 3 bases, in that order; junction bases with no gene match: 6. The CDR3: CASSQVSTSGGKETQYF. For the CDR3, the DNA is TGCGCCAGCAGCCAAGTTTCGACTAGCGGGGGCAAAGAGACCCAGTACTTC.

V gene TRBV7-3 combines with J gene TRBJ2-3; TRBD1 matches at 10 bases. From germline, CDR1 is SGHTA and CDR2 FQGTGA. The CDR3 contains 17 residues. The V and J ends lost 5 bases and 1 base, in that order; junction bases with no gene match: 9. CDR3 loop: CASSPTGQGIGTDTQYF. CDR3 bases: TGTGCCAGCAGCCCCACGGGACAGGGGATCGGCACAGATACGCAGTATTTT.

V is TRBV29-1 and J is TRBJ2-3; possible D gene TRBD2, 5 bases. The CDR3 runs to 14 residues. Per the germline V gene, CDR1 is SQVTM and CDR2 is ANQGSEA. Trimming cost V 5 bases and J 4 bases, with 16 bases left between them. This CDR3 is CSVSARLSADTQYF. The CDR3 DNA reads TGCAGCGTTTCGGCACGGCTTAGCGCAGATACGCAGTATTTT.

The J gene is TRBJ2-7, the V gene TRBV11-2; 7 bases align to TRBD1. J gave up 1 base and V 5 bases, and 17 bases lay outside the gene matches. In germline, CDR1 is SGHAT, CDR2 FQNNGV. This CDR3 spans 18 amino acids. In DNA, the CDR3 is TGTGCCAGCAGCATCCCGGGACAGTCAGTTCCGGGGTCCTACGAGCAGTACTTC. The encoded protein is CASSIPGQSVPGSYEQYF.

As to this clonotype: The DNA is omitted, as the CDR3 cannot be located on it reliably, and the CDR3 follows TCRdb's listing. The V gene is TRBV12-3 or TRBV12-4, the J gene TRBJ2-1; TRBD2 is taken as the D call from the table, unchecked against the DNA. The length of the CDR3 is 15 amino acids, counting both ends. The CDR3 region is CASSFGSGEGNEQFF.

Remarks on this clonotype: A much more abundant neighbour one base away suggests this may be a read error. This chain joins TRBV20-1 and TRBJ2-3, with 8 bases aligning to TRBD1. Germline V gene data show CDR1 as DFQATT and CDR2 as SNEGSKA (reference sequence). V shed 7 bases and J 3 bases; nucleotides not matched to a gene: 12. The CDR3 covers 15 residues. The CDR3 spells CSVSMDRTGTDTQYF. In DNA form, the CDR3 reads TGCAGTGTTAGTATGGATCGGACAGGGACAGATACGCAGTATTTT.

The CDR3 loop is CSVDRRGDTQYF. CDR3 coding DNA: TGCAGCGTCGACAGGAGGGGAGATACGCAGTATTTT. The chain couples TRBV29-1 to TRBJ2-3; D may be TRBD1 or TRBD2 (6 bases each). There are 12 residues in the CDR3. Trimming shortened V by 6 bases and J by 5 bases, and 12 bases separated the two germline ends. From germline, CDR1 is SQVTM and CDR2 ANQGSEA.

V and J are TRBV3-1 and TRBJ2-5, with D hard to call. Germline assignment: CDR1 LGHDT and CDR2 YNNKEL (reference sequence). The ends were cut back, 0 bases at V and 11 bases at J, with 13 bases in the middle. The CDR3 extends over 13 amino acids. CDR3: CASSQDPGIQQYF. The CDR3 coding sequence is TGTGCCAGCAGCCAAGATCCTGGGATCCAGCAGTACTTC.

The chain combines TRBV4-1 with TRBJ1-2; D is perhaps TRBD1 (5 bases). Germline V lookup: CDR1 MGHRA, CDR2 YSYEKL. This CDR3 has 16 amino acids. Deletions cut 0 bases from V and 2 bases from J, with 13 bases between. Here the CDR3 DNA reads TGCGCCAGCAGCCAAGATCTAACAGGATTAAACTATGGCTACACCTTC. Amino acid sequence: CASSQDLTGLNYGYTF.

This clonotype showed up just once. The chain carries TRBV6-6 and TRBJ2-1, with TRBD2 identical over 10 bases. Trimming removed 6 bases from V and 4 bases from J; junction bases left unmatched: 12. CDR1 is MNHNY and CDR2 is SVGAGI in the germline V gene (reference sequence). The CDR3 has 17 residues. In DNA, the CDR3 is TGTGCCAGCAGCCCCGGGGTAGCGGGAGGAATTTACAATGAGCAGTTCTTC. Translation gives CASSPGVAGGIYNEQFF.

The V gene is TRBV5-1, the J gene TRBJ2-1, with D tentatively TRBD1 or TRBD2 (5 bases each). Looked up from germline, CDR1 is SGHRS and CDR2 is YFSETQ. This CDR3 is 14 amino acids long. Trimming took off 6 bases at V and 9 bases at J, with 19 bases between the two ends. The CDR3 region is CASNSLALGVEQFF. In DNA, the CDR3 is TGCGCCAGCAACTCATTAGCGCTAGGGGTTGAGCAGTTCTTC.